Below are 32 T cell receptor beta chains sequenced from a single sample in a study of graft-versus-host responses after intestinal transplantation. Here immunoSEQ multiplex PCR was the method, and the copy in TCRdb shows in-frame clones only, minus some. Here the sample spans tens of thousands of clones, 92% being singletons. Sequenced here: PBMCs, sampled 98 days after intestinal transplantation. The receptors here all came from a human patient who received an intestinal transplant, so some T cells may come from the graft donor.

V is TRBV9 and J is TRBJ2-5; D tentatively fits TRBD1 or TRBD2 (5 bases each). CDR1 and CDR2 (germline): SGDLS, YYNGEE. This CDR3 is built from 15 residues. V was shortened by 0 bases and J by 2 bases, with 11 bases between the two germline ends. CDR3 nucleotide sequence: TGTGCCAGCAGCGTAGTTCCGGGACCTCAAGAGACCCAGTACTTC. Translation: CASSVVPGPQETQYF.

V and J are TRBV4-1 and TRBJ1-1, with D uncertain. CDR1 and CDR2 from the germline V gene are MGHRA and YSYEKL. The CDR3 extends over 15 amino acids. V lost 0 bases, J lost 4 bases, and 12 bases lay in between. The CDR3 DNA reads TGCGCCAGCAGCCAAGAAAGGTGGTCTGGCACTGAAGCTTTCTTT. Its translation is CASSQERWSGTEAFF.

CDR3 sequence reads: CSARVYGQFF. Written as DNA, the CDR3 is TGCAGTGCTAGGGTCTATGGGCAGTTCTTC. The chain recombines TRBV20-1 with TRBJ2-1; the D is unclear. Germline V gene lookup returns CDR1 DFQATT and CDR2 SNEGSKA (reference sequence). Trimming left V 3 bases short and J 12 bases short, with 9 bases between. The CDR3 totals 10 residues.

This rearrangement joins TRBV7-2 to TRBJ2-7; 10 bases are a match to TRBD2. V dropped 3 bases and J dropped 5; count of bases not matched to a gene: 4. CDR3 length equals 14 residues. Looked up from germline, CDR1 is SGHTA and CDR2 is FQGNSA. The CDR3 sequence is CASSLLLAGHEQYF. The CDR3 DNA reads TGTGCCAGCAGCTTGTTACTAGCGGGGCACGAGCAGTACTTC. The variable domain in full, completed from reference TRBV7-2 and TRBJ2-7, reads GAGVSQSPSNKVTEKGKDVELRCDPISGHTALYWYRQSLGQGLEFLIYFQGNSAPDKSGLPSDRFSAERTGGSVSTLTIQRTQQEDSAVYLCASSLLLAGHEQYFGPGTRLTVT.

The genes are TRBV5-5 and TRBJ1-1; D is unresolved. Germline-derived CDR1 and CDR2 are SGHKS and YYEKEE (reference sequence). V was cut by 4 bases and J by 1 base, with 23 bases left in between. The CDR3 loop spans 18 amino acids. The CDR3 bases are TGTGCCAGCAGCGGACCGGGGAGCGTAGGCGTCCCGAACACTGAAGCTTTCTTT. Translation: CASSGPGSVGVPNTEAFF.

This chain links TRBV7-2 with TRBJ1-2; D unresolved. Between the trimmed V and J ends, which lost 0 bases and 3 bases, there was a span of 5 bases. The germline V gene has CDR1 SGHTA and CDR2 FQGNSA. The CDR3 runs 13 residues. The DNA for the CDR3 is TGTGCCAGCAGCTTAGCAGGACACTATGGCTACACCTTC. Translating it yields CASSLAGHYGYTF.

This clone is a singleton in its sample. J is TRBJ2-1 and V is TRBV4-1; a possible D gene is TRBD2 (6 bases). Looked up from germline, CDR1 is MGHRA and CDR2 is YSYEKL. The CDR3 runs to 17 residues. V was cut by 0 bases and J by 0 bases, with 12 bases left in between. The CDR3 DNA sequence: TGCGCCAGCAGCCAAGATTCTAGCGAATACTCCTACAATGAGCAGTTCTTC. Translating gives CASSQDSSEYSYNEQFF.

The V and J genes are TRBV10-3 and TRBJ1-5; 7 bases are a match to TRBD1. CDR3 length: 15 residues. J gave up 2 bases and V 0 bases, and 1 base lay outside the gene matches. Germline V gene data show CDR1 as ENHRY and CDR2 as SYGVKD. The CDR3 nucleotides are TGTGCCATCAGTGAGTCAGGGGGCGGCAATCAGCCCCAGCATTTT. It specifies CAISESGGGNQPQHF.

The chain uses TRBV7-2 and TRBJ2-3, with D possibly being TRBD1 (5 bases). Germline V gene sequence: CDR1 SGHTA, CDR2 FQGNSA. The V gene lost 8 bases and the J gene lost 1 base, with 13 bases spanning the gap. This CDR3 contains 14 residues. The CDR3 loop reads CASSRDLRTDTQYF. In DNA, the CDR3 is TGTGCCAGCTCCAGGGATCTCCGCACAGATACGCAGTATTTT.

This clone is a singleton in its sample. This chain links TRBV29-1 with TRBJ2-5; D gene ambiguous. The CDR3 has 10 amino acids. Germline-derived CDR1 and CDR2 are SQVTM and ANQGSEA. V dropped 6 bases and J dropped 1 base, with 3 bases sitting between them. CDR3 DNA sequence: TGCAGCGTGCTCCAAGAGACCCAGTACTTC. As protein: CSVLQETQYF.

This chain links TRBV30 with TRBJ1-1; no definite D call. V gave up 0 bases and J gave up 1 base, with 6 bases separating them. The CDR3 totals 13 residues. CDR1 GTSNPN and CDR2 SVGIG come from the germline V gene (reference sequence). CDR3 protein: CAWSVMGNTEAFF. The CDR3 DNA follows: TGTGCCTGGAGTGTAATGGGGAACACTGAAGCTTTCTTT.

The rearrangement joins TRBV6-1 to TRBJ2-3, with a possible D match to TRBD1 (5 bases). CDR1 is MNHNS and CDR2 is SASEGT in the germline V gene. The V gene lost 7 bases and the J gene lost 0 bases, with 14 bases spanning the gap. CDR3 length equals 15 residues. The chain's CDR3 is CASTLGATSTDTQYF. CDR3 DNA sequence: TGTGCCAGCACTCTAGGGGCTACTAGCACAGATACGCAGTATTTT.

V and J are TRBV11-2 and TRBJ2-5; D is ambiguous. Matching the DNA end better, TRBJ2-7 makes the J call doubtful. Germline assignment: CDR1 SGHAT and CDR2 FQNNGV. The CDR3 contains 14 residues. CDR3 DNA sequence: TGTGCCAGCAGCTTACTCCCCCAAGGGTCCGAGCAGTACTTC. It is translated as CASSLLPQGSEQYF.

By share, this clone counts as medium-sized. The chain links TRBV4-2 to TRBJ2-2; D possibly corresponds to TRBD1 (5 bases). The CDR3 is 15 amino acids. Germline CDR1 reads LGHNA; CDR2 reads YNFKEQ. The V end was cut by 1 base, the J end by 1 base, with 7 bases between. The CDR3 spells CASSQADRNTGELFF. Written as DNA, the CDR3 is TGTGCCAGCAGCCAAGCAGACAGGAACACCGGGGAGCTGTTTTTT.

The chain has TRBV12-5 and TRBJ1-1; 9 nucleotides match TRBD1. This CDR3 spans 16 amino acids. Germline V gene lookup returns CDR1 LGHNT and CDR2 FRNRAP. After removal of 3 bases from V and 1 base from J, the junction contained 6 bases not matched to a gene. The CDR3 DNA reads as TGTGCTAGTGGTTTCGGGACAGGGAAGTCGAACACTGAAGCTTTCTTT. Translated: CASGFGTGKSNTEAFF.

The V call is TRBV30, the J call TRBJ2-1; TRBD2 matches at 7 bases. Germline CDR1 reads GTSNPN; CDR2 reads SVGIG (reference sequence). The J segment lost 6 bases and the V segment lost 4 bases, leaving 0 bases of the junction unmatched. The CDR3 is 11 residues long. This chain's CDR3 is CAWTSGNEQFF. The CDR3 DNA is TGTGCCTGGACTAGCGGCAATGAGCAGTTCTTC. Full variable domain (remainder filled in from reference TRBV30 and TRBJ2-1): SQTIHQWPATLVQPVGSPLSLECTVEGTSNPNLYWYRQAAGRGLQLLFYSVGIGQISSEVPQNLSASRPQDRQFILSSKKLLLSDSGFYLCAWTSGNEQFFGPGTRLTVL.

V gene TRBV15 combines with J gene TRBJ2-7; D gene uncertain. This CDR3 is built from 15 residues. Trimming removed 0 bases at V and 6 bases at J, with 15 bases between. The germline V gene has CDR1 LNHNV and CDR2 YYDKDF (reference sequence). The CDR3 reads CATSRDLQRTTEQYF. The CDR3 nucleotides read TGTGCCACCAGCAGAGATCTACAACGAACCACCGAGCAGTACTTC.

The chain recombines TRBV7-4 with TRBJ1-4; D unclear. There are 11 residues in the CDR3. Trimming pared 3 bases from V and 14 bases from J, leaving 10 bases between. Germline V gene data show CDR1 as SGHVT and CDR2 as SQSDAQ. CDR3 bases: TGTGCCAGCAGCTTGAAAGGGAAGCTGTTTTTT. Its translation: CASSLKGKLFF.

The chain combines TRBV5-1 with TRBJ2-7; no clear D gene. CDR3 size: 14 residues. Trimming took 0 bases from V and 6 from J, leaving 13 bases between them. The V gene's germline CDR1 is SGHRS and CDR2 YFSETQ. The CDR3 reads CASSLDLPPSEQYF. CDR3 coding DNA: TGCGCCAGCAGCTTGGACCTCCCTCCCTCCGAGCAGTACTTC.

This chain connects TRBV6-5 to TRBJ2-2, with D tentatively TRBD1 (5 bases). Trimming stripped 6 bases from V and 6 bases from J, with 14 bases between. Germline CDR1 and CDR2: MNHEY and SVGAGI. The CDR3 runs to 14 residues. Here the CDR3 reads CASRAQGPPGELFF. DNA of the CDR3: TGTGCCAGCAGGGCCCAGGGTCCACCCGGGGAGCTGTTTTTT.

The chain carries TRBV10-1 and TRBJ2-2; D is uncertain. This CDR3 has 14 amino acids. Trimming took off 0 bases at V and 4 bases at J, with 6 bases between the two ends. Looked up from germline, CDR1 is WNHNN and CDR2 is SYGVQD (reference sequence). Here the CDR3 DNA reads TGCGCCAGCAGTGAGTCCCCTGTCACCGGGGAGCTGTTTTTT. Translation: CASSESPVTGELFF.

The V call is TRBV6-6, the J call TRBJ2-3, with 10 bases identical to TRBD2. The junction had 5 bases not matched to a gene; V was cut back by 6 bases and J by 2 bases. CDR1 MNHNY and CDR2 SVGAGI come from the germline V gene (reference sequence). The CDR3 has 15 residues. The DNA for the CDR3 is TGTGCCAGCAGACCCGGACTAGCGGCCACAGATACGCAGTATTTT. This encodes CASRPGLAATDTQYF.

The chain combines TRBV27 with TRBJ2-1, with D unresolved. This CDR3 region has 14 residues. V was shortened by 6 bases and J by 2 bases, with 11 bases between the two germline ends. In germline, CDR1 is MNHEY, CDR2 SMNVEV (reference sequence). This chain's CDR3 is CASSPRVTYNEQFF. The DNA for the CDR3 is TGTGCCAGCAGCCCTAGGGTGACCTACAATGAGCAGTTCTTC.

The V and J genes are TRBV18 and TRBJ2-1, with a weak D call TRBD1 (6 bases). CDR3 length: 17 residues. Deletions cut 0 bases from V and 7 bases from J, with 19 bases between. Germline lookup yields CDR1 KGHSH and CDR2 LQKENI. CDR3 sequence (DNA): TGTGCCAGCTCACCACCGGGTAACAGGGTTTTTGGTAATGAGCAGTTCTTC. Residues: CASSPPGNRVFGNEQFF.

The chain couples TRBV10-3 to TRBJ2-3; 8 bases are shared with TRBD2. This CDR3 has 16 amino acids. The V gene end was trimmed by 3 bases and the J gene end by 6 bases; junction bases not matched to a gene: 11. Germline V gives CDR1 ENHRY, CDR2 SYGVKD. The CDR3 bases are TGTGCCATCAGTGAAACAGCGGGGGTTACCGGGGATACGCAGTATTTT. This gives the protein CAISETAGVTGDTQYF.

The CDR3 is CASSLHTGELFF. The CDR3 DNA sequence: TGTGCCAGCAGTTTACACACCGGGGAGCTGTTTTTT. V usage is TRBV27 and J usage is TRBJ2-2; D gene ambiguous. Germline V gene data show CDR1 as MNHEY and CDR2 as SMNVEV (reference sequence). The CDR3 is 12 residues long. The V end lost 2 bases, the J end lost 3 bases, and 1 base lay between the germline ends.

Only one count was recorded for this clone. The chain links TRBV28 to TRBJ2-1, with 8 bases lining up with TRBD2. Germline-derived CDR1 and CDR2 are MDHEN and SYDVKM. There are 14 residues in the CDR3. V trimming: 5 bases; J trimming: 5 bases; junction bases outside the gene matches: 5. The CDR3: CASSQLAEHNEQFF. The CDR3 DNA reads TGTGCCAGCAGTCAACTAGCGGAGCACAATGAGCAGTTCTTC.

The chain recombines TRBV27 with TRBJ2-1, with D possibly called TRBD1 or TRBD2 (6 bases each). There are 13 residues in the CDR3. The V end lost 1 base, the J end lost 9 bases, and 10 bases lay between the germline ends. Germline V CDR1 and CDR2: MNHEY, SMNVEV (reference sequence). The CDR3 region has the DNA TGTGCCAGCAGTTTATTAGGAGGGGGTGAGCAGTTCTTC. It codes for CASSLLGGGEQFF.

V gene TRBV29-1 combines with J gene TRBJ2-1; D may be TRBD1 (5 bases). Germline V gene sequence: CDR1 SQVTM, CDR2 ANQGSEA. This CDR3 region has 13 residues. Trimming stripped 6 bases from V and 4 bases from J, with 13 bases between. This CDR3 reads CSVQGLGYNEQFF. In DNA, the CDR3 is TGCAGCGTGCAGGGATTGGGTTACAATGAGCAGTTCTTC.

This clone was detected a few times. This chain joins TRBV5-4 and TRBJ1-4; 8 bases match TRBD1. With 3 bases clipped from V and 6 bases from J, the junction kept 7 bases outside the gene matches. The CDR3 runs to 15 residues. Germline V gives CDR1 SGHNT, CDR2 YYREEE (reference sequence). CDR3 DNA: TGTGCCAGCAGCTCCTTTTCAGGGGGCGATGAAAAACTGTTTTTT. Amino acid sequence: CASSSFSGGDEKLFF.

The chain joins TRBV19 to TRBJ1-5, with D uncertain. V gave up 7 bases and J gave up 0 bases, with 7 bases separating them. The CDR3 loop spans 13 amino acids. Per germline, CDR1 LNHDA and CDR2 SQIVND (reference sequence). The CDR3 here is CASMEHSNQPQHF. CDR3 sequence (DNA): TGTGCCAGTATGGAGCATAGCAATCAGCCCCAGCATTTT.

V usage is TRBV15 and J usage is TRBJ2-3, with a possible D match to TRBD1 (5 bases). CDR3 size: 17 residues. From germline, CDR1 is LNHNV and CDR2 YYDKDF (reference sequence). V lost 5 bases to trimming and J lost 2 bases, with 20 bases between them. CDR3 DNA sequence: TGTGCCACCAGCGGACCCGGAGACAGTCGGGTCACAGATACGCAGTATTTT. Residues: CATSGPGDSRVTDTQYF.